What follows describes a single T cell receptor (beta chain). This may be a read error, as it is one base from a much larger clone. Amplified TCR beta CDR3 regions came from RNA transcripts. First-round RT-PCR with HTBI primers amplified the TCR CDR3 region. TCRdb itself ran the multiplex PCR reads through MiXCR, one entry per CDR3 protein. The table includes fewer than 550,000 distinct CDR3 sequences, 15% to 18% detected once. The data belong to a study of T cells in Graves' hyperthyroidism and ophthalmopathy. V lost 4 bases and J 7 bases, leaving 23 bases between the germline ends. CDR3 length: 16 residues. CDR1 and CDR2 (germline): LGHDT, YNNKEL (reference sequence).

The J gene is TRBJ2-7, the V gene TRBV3-1; weak D call: TRBD1 (6 bases). The source material was blood. This TCR was sampled from a woman aged 18-30 years with Graves' hyperthyroidism. CDR3 sequence (DNA): TGTGCCAGCAGCCGAGACCCGGACAGCCGTGTAGGGGAGCAGTACTTC. Its translation is CASSRDPDSRVGEQYF.